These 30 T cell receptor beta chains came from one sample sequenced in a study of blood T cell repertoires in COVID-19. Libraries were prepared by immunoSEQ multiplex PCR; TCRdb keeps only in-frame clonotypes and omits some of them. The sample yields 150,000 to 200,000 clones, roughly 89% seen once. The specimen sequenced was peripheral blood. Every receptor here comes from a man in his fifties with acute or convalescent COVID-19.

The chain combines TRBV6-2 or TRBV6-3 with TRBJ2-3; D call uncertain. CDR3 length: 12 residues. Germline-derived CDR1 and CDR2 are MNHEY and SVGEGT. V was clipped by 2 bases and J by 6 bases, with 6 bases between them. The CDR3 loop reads CASSYGWDTQYF. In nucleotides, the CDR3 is TGTGCCAGCAGTTACGGCTGGGATACGCAGTATTTT.

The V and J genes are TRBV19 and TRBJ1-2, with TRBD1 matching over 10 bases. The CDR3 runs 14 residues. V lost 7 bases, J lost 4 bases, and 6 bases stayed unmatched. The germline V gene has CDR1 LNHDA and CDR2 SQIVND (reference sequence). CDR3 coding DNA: TGTGCCAGTACCCCGACAGGGGGCACCTATGGCTACACCTTC. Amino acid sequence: CASTPTGGTYGYTF.

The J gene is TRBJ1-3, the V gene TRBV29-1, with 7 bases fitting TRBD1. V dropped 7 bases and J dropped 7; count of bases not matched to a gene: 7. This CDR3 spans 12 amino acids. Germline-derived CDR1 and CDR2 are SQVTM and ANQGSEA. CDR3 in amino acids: CSGVTGRNTIYF. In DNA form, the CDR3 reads TGCAGCGGAGTGACAGGGAGGAACACCATATATTTT.

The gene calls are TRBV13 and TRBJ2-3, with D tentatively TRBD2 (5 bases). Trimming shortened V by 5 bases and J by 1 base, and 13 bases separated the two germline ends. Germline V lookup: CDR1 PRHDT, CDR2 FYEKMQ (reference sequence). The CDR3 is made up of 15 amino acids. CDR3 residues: CASSGSGLRTDTQYF. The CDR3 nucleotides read TGTGCCAGCAGCGGGAGCGGCCTCCGCACAGATACGCAGTATTTT.

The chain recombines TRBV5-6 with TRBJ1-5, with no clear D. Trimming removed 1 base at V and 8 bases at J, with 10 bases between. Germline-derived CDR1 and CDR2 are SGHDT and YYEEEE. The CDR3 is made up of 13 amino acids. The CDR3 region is CASSLSPAEPQHF. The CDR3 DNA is TGTGCCAGCAGCTTGTCCCCGGCGGAGCCCCAGCATTTT. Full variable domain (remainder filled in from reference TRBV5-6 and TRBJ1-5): DAGVTQSPTHLIKTRGQQVTLRCSPKSGHDTVSWYQQALGQGPQFIFQYYEEEERQRGNFPDRFSGHQFPNYSSELNVNALLLGDSALYLCASSLSPAEPQHFGDGTRLSIL.

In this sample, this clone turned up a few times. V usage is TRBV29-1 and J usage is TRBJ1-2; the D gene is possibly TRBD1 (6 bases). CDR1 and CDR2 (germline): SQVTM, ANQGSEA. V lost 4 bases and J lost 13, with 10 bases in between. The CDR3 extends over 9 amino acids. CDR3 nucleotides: TGCAGCGTTGGACAGGATCGCACCTTC. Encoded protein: CSVGQDRTF.

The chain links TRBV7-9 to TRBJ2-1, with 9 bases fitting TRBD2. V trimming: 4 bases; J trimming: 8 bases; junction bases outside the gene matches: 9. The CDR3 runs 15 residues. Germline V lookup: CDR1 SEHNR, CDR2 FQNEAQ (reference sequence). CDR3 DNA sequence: TGTGCCAGCAGCTCATTGGGTAGCGGGAGCGATGAGCAGTTCTTC. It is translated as CASSSLGSGSDEQFF.

CDR3 region: CASSKSGGSYNEQFF. CDR3 sequence (DNA): TGCGCCAGCAGCAAGAGCGGGGGGTCCTACAATGAGCAGTTCTTC. The genes are TRBV5-1 and TRBJ2-1; TRBD2 aligns across 9 bases. This CDR3 is 15 amino acids long. CDR1 is SGHRS and CDR2 is YFSETQ in the germline V gene. Trimming cost V 4 bases and J 1 base; bases outside gene matches: 3.

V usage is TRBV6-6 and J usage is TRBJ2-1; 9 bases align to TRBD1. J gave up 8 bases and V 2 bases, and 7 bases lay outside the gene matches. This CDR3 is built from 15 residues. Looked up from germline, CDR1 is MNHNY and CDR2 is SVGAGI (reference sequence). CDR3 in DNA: TGTGCCAGCAGTTACCCCGGGACAGGGATCCATGAGCAGTTCTTC. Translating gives CASSYPGTGIHEQFF.

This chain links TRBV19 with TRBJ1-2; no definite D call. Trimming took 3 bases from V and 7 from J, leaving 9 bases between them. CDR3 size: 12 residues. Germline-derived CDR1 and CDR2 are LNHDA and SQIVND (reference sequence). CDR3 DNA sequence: TGTGCCAGTAGTATTATTGGCGGTGGCTACACCTTC. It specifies CASSIIGGGYTF.

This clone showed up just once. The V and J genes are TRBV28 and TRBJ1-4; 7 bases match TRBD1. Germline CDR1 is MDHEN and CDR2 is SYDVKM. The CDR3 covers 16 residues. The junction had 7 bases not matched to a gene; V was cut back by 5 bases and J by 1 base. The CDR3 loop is CASSAIWDRTNEKLFF. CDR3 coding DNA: TGTGCCAGCAGTGCCATCTGGGACAGAACTAATGAAAAACTGTTTTTT.

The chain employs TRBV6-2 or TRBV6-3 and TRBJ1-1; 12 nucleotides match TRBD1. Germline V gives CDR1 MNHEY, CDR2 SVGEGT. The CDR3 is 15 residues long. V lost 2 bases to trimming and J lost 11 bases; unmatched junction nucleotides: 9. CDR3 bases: TGTGCCAGCAGTTACGAGGGACAGGGGGCTATTTCGGCTTTCTTT. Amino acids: CASSYEGQGAISAFF.

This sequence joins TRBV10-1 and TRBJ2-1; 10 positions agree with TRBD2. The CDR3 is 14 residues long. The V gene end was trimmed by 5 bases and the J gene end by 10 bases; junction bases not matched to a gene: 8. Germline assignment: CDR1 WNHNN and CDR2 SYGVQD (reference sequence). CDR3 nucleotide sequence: TGCGCCAGCAGTAAAGCGGGAGGGTTACCGGAGCAGTTCTTC. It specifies CASSKAGGLPEQFF.

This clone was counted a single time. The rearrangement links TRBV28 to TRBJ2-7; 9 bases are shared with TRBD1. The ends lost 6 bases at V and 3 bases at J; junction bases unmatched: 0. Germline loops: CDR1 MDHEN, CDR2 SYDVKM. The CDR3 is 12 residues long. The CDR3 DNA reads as TGTGCCAGCAGGACAGGGGGCTACGAGCAGTACGTC. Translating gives CASRTGGYEQYV.

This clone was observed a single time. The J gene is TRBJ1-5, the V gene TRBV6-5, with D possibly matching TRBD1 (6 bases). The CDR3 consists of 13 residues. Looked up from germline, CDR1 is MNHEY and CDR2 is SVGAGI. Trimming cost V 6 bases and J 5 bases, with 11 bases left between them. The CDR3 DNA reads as TGTGCCAGCAGCCGACAGGAGGATCAGCCCCAGCATTTT. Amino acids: CASSRQEDQPQHF.

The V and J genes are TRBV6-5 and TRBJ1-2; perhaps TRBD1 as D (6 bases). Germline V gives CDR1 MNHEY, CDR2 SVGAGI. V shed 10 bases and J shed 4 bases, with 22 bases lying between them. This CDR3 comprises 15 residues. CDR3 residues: CATEGGGTWPYGYTF. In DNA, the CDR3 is TGTGCCACCGAGGGAGGGGGTACTTGGCCCTATGGCTACACCTTC.

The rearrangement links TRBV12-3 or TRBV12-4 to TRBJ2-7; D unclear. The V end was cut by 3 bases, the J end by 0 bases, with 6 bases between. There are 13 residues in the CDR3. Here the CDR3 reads CASSFSTSYEQYF. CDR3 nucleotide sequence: TGTGCCAGCAGTTTCTCTACCTCCTACGAGCAGTACTTC.

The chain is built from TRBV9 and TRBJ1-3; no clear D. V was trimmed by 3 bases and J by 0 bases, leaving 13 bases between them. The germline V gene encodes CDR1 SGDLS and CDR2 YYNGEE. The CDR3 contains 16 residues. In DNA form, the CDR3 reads TGTGCCAGCAGCGCCGAGGAACTATACTCTGGAAACACCATATATTTT. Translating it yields CASSAEELYSGNTIYF.

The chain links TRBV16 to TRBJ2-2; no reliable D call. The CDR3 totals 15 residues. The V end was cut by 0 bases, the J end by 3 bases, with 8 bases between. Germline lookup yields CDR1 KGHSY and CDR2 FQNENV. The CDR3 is CASSQSRVDTGELFF. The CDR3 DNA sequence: TGTGCCAGCAGCCAATCCCGGGTGGACACCGGGGAGCTGTTTTTT.

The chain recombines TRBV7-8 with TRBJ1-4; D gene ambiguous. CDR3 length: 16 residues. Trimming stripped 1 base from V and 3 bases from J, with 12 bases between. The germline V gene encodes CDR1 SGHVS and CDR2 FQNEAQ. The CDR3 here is CASSLVGPYANEKLFF. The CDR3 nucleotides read TGTGCCAGCAGCTTAGTGGGCCCCTACGCTAATGAAAAACTGTTTTTT.

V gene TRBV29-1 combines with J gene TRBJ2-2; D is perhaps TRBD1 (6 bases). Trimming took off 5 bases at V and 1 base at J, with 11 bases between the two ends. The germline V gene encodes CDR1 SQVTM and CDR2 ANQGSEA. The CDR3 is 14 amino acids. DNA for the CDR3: TGCAGCGTTAGAACGACAGGGAACACCGGGGAGCTGTTTTTT. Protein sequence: CSVRTTGNTGELFF.

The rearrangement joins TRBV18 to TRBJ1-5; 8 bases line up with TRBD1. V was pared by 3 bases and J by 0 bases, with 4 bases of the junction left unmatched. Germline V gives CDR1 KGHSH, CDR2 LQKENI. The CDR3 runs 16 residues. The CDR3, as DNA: TGTGCCAGCTCACCCCAGGGGGCTGGTAGCAATCAGCCCCAGCATTTT. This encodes CASSPQGAGSNQPQHF.

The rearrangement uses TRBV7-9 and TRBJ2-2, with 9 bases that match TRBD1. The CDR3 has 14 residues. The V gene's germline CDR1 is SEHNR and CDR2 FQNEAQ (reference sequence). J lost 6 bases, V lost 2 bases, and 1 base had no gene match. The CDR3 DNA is TGTGCCAGCAGCTTACGGACAGGGGCCGGGGAGCTGTTTTTT. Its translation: CASSLRTGAGELFF.

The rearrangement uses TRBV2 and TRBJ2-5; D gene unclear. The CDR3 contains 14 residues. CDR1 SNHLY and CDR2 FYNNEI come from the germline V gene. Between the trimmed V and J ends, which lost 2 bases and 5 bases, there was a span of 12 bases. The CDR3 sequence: CASSERYGPETQYF. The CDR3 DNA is TGTGCCAGCAGTGAACGTTATGGCCCGGAGACCCAGTACTTC.

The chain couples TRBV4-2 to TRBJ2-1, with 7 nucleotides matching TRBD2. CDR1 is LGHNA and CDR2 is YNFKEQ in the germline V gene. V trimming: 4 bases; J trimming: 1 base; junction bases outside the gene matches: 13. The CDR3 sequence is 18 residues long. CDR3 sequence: CASSPLGIQRGSYNEQFF. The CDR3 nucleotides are TGTGCCAGCAGCCCCCTTGGTATTCAGCGGGGTTCCTACAATGAGCAGTTCTTC.

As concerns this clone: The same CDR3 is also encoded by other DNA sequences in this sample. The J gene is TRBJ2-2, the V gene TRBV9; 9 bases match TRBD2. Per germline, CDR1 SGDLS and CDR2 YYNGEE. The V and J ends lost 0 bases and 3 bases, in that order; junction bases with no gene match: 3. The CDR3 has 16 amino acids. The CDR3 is CASSVGGGRDTGELFF. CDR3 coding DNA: TGTGCCAGCAGCGTAGGGGGCGGGAGGGACACCGGGGAGCTGTTTTTT.

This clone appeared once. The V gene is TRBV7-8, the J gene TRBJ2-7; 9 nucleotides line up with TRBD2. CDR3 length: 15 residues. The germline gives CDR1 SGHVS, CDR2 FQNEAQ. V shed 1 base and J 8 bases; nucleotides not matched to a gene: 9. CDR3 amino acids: CASSLGGTSPPQQYV. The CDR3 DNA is TGTGCCAGCAGCTTAGGGGGGACTAGCCCCCCCCAGCAGTACGTC.

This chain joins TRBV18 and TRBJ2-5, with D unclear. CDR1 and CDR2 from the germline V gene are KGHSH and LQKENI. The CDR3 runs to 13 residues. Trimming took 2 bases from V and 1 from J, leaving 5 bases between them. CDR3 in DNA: TGTGCCAGCTCACCAGGGCTCCAAGAGACCCAGTACTTC. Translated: CASSPGLQETQYF.

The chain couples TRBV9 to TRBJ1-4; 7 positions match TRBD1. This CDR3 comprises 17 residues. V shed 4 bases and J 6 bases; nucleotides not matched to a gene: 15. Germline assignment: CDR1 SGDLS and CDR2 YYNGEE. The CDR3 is CASSSEGQSTSDEKLFF. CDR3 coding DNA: TGTGCCAGCAGCAGCGAGGGACAGTCCACTTCGGATGAAAAACTGTTTTTT.

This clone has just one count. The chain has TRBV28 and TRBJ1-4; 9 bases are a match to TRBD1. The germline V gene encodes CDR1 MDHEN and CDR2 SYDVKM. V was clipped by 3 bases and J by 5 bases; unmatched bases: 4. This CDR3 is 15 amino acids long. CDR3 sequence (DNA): TGTGCCAGCAGTTTCCAAGGGACAGGGAATGAAAAACTGTTTTTT. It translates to CASSFQGTGNEKLFF.